This T cell receptor (beta chain) was obtained from a study of cytomegalovirus exposure and HLA in healthy donors. In the study overall: About 85 million unique TCRs from HLA-typed donors were held in an early release of data. Study-wide points: There were reportedly fewer N-insertions in an Asian-associated ancestry cluster than the approximately 600-donor mean, in a later analysis.

This clone was observed a handful of times. Its antigen is unknown. The study sampled nominally healthy donors, though unrecorded immune exposures were likely. Vbeta (60) and Jbeta (13) primers were used in the PCR. Libraries were prepared by immunoSEQ multiplex PCR; TCRdb keeps only in-frame clonotypes and omits some of them. The sample shows roughly 140,000 clones, roughly 80% of them seen only once. V dropped 1 base and J dropped 0 bases, with 17 bases sitting between them. This CDR3 is 18 amino acids long. Germline loops: CDR1 SGHTA, CDR2 FQGNSA. This chain uses TRBV7-2 with TRBJ2-3; D gene uncertain. The sequenced material came from PBMCs. This TCR came from a middle-aged woman in good health and CMV-seropositive. CDR3 protein: CASSLVWAPRGSTDTQYF. CDR3 coding DNA: TGTGCCAGCAGCTTAGTTTGGGCCCCTCGTGGTAGCACAGATACGCAGTATTTT. The variable domain in full, completed from reference TRBV7-2 and TRBJ2-3, reads GAGVSQSPSNKVTEKGKDVELRCDPISGHTALYWYRQSLGQGLEFLIYFQGNSAPDKSGLPSDRFSAERTGGSVSTLTIQRTQQEDSAVYLCASSLVWAPRGSTDTQYFGPGTRLTVL.